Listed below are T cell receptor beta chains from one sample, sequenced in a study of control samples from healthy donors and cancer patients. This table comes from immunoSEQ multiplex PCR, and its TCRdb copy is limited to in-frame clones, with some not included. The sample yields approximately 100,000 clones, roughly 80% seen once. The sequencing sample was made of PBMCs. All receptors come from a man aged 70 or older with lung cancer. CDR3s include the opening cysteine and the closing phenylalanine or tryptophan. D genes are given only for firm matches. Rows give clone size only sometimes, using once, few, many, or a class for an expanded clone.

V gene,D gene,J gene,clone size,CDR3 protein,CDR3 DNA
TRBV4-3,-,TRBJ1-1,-,CASSLRVTPDTEAFF,TGCGCCAGCAGCCTCAGGGTAACGCCGGACACTGAAGCTTTCTTT
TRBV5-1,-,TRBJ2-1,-,CASSLALAGSYNEQFF,TGCGCCAGCAGCTTGGCCCTTGCAGGGAGTTACAATGAGCAGTTCTTC
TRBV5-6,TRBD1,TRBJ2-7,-,CASSLYFGDRAYEQYF,TGTGCCAGCAGCTTGTATTTCGGGGACAGAGCCTACGAGCAGTACTTC
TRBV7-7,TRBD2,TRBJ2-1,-,CASSLAGGRTEQFF,TGTGCCAGCAGCCTAGCGGGGGGGCGAACTGAGCAGTTCTTC
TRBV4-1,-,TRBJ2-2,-,CASSQSRQGSGELFF,TGCGCCAGCAGCCAATCTCGTCAGGGGTCCGGGGAGCTGTTTTTT
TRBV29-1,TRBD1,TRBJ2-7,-,CSGTRDRPYEQYF,TGCAGCGGGACCCGGGACAGGCCCTACGAGCAGTACTTC
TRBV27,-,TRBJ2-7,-,CASRYAIAGGQNEQYF,TGTGCCAGCAGATACGCCATCGCTGGGGGCCAGAACGAGCAGTACTTC
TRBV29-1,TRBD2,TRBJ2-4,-,CSVPGRRNIQYF,TGCAGCGTTCCCGGGAGGAGGAACATTCAGTACTTC
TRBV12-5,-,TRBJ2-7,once,CASGLRPGGNAYEQYF,TGTGCTAGTGGTTTGAGGCCCGGGGGTAACGCCTACGAGCAGTACTTC
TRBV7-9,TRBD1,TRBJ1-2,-,CASSLAARGQGVRYGYTF,TGTGCCAGCAGCTTAGCAGCTAGGGGACAGGGGGTTCGCTATGGCTACACCTTC
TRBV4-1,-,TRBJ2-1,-,CASSQGLEAHPNNEQFF,TGCGCCAGCAGCCAAGGTCTCGAAGCGCATCCTAACAATGAGCAGTTCTTC
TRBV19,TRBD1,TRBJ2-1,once,CASSAGTGGHNEQFF,TGTGCCAGTAGTGCTGGGACAGGGGGCCATAATGAGCAGTTCTTC
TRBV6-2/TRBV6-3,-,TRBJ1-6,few,CASSYSKGRSSYNSPLHF,TGTGCCAGCAGTTACTCGAAAGGGAGGAGCTCCTATAATTCACCCCTCCACTTT
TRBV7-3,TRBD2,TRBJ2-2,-,CASSLASGGGNTGELFF,TGTGCCAGCAGCTTAGCTAGCGGGGGCGGAAACACCGGGGAGCTGTTTTTT
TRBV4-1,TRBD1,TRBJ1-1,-,CASSQSPVQGISEAFF,TGCGCCAGCAGCCAATCTCCGGTACAGGGGATCTCTGAAGCTTTCTTT
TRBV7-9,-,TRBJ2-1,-,CASSPGLANYNEQFF,TGTGCCAGCAGCCCCGGGCTAGCGAACTACAATGAGCAGTTCTTC
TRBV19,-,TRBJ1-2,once,CASSLGSGSYGYTF,TGTGCCAGTAGTTTAGGGTCGGGGAGCTATGGCTACACCTTC
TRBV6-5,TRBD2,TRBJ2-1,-,CASSYFPSGGYNEQFF,TGTGCCAGCAGTTACTTTCCTAGCGGGGGTTACAATGAGCAGTTCTTC
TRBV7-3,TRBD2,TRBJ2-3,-,CASSLTALASGFRTDTQYF,TGTGCCAGCAGCTTAACGGCGTTGGCTAGCGGGTTTCGCACAGATACGCAGTATTTT
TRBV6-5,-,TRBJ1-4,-,CASMFRVLGEKLFF,TGTGCCAGCATGTTCAGGGTGTTAGGTGAAAAACTGTTTTTT
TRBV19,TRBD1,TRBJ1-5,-,CASSIRGQGIESNQPQHF,TGTGCCAGTAGTATCCGGGGACAGGGGATTGAGAGCAATCAGCCCCAGCATTTT
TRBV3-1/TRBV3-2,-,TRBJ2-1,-,CASSQMAGPYNEQFF,TGTGCCAGCAGCCAAATGGCAGGGCCGTACAATGAGCAGTTCTTC
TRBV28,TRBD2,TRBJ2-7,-,CASSKSGGHSYEQYF,TGTGCCAGCAGTAAAAGCGGGGGACACTCCTACGAGCAGTACTTC
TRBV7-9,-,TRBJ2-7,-,CASSLERTALYEQYF,TGTGCCAGCAGCTTAGAGAGGACAGCTCTCTACGAGCAGTACTTC
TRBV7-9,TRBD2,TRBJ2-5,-,CGSPRLAGSTGTQYF,TGTGGTAGCCCGCGACTAGCGGGGTCTACGGGGACCCAGTACTTC
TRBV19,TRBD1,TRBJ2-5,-,CASSIDLGRGHYF,TGTGCCAGTAGTATAGATCTGGGCAGGGGGCATTACTTC
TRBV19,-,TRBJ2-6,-,CASTLRATSSGANVLTF,TGTGCCAGTACCCTCAGGGCAACGAGCTCTGGGGCCAACGTCCTGACTTTC
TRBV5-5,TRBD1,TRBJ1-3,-,CASSRDRGAGNTIYF,TGTGCCAGCAGCCGGGACAGGGGAGCTGGAAACACCATATATTTT
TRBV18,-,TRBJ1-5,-,CASSRSFEEPQHF,TGTGCCAGCTCACGAAGCTTCGAGGAGCCCCAGCATTTT
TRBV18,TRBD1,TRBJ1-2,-,CASSSGTGFNYGYTF,TGTGCCAGCTCCTCCGGGACAGGATTTAACTATGGCTACACCTTC
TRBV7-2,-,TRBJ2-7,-,CASSSTRVSEQYF,TGTGCCAGCAGCTCCACACGGGTAAGCGAGCAGTACTTC
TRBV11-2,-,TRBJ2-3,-,CASSSAWGGTDTQYF,TGTGCCAGCAGCTCTGCTTGGGGTGGCACAGATACGCAGTATTTT
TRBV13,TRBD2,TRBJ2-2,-,CASSLGGTSGFTGELFF,TGTGCCAGCAGCTTAGGAGGGACTAGCGGCTTCACCGGGGAGCTGTTTTTT
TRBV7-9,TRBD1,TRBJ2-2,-,CASSMGQGWRQSTGELFF,TGTGCCAGCAGCATGGGACAGGGTTGGCGGCAAAGCACCGGGGAGCTGTTTTTT
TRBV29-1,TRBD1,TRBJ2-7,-,CSVIQGAAYEQYF,TGCAGCGTTATACAGGGGGCGGCGTACGAGCAGTACTTC
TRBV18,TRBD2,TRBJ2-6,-,CASSPPAGGSGANVLTF,TGTGCCAGCTCACCACCGGCGGGGGGCTCTGGGGCCAACGTCCTGACTTTC